This T cell receptor beta chain is drawn from a study of OX40 agonist ivuxolimab in advanced cancers. The study's findings and limits: Researchers report that CD8+ T cells had, on average, more expanded clones than CD4+.

Comments on this clone: The antigen is undetermined.

V was clipped by 3 bases and J by 6 bases, with 12 bases between them. This CDR3 spans 14 amino acids. The germline gives CDR1 MNHEY, CDR2 SMNVEV (reference sequence). The method was immunoSEQ multiplex PCR; TCRdb's version includes in-frame clones alone and lacks a portion of them. This repertoire shows roughly 34,000 clones, approximately 84% found once; its top ten account for about 12%. The source was CD4+ or CD8+ T cells sorted from blood, collected in a trial of the OX40 agonist ivuxolimab. The chain links TRBV27 to TRBJ1-5; D is unresolved. The clonotype was recovered from an adult with an advanced solid tumor such as melanoma, head and neck, liver or kidney cancer. The CDR3 bases are TGTGCCAGCAGTTTTCGTACAGATGTTCAGCCCCAGCATTTT. It is translated as CASSFRTDVQPQHF.